This T cell receptor (beta chain) appears in the sequencing data of a study of Ad26.COV2.S vaccination and SARS-CoV-2 variants. General study points: Measures of TCR breadth and depth may have fallen short of total T cell responses. Post-vaccination spike-specific CD8+ and CD4+ T cell responses reportedly had substantial breadth.

Clones were sequenced by immunoSEQ multiplex PCR, and TCRdb holds only the in-frame ones, with some missing. The sample lists about 480,000 clones; 70% to 90% were seen once. V was trimmed by 4 bases and J by 0 bases, leaving 18 bases between them. Germline lookup yields CDR1 SGDLS and CDR2 YYNGEE. This CDR3 contains 17 residues. As to this clone: Its target is unknown.

The sample's treatment: around 19 received Ad26.COV2.S at low or high dose, single or two shots; about 5 received placebo; per-sample allocation not given. Sampling occurred on day 63 after the first vaccine or placebo injection. Expression of Wuhan-strain SARS-CoV-2 spike came from the Ad26 vector that formed the vaccine. The sequences come from peripheral blood, collected in a trial of Ad26.COV2.S vaccine versus placebo. This chain links TRBV9 with TRBJ2-3, with a possible D match to TRBD2 (7 bases). This TCR derives from a person aged 18-60 years who received the Ad26.COV2.S COVID-19 vaccine or a placebo. The CDR3, as DNA: TGTGCCAGCAGCAGCCGGGGGGCAGACCTTAGCACAGATACGCAGTATTTT. Amino acid sequence: CASSSRGADLSTDTQYF. Filled out from reference TRBV9 and TRBJ2-3, the complete variable domain reads DSGVTQTPKHLITATGQRVTLRCSPRSGDLSVYWYQQSLDQGLQFLIQYYNGEERAKGNILERFSAQQFPDLHSELNLSSLELGDSALYFCASSSRGADLSTDTQYFGPGTRLTVL.